A single sample gave rise to the 4 T cell receptor beta chains below, sequenced in a study of brain T cells in children with intractable seizures. Time point meaning: blood from clinic visit 5 months post-surgery; TSC patient then seizure free. Here immunoSEQ multiplex PCR was the method, and the copy in TCRdb shows in-frame clones only, minus some. Here the sample spans under 400,000 clones, over 90% being singletons. The sample consisted of peripheral blood, taken roughly 5 months after surgery. All receptors derive from a boy in the first two years of life with tuberous sclerosis and intractable seizures.

The V and J genes are TRBV7-6 and TRBJ2-2; 10 bases agree with TRBD2. CDR3 length equals 15 residues. Germline V lookup: CDR1 SGHVS, CDR2 FNYEAQ. The ends lost 3 bases at V and 3 bases at J; junction bases unmatched: 1. CDR3 protein: CASSFLAGDTGELFF. The CDR3 DNA reads TGTGCCAGCAGCTTCCTAGCGGGAGACACCGGGGAGCTGTTTTTT. The entire variable domain, with the rest obtained from reference TRBV7-6 and TRBJ2-2, is as follows: GAGVSQSPRYKVTKRGQDVALRCDPISGHVSLYWYRQALGQGPEFLTYFNYEAQQDKSGLPNDRFSAERPEGSISTLTIQRTEQRDSAMYRCASSFLAGDTGELFFGEGSRLTVL.

This chain joins TRBV18 and TRBJ2-6, with no clear D. Trimming removed 2 bases from V and 0 bases from J, with 8 bases in between. The CDR3 loop spans 16 amino acids. Germline V gives CDR1 KGHSH, CDR2 LQKENI. CDR3 DNA sequence: TGTGCCAGCTCACCAGTGGGCTCCTCTGGGGCCAACGTCCTGACTTTC. It encodes CASSPVGSSGANVLTF.

The chain combines TRBV29-1 with TRBJ2-5; unclear D gene. Trimming pared 4 bases from V and 4 bases from J, leaving 7 bases between. Germline V gives CDR1 SQVTM, CDR2 ANQGSEA. The CDR3 covers 11 residues. CDR3 sequence reads: CSVGKGETQYF. In nucleotides, the CDR3 is TGCAGCGTTGGGAAGGGAGAGACCCAGTACTTC.

With regard to this clone: Different DNA sequences within this sample yield the same CDR3. The chain uses TRBV27 and TRBJ1-2; D not certain. The CDR3 is 13 amino acids. V dropped 4 bases and J dropped 2 bases, with 8 bases sitting between them. The V gene's germline CDR1 is MNHEY and CDR2 SMNVEV (reference sequence). The CDR3 sequence is CASSYGRNYGYTF. The CDR3 nucleotides read TGTGCCAGCAGTTATGGGCGAAACTATGGCTACACCTTC.